This TCR beta chain comes out of a study of identical twins. General study points: Diverse VJ usage suggested most zero-insertion clonotypes were not invariant T cells. Surplus twin overlap in beta out-of-frame sequences was less pronounced.

TCRdb re-called the 5' RACE reads with MiXCR, one entry per CDR3 protein. The sample carries roughly 690,000 distinct CDR3 sequences, 6% to 6.5% recorded once. All donors were healthy, and all were Caucasian. CDR3 size: 14 residues. From germline, CDR1 is SQVTM and CDR2 ANQGSEA. The trim removed 7 bases at V and 5 bases at J, leaving 8 bases unmatched. This clonotype was seen many times. Its antigen is still unknown. The rearrangement joins TRBV29-1 to TRBJ2-4; 10 bases agree with TRBD1. The sequenced sample consisted of naive T cells sorted from blood. This TCR was recovered from a man younger than 35 in good health. The DNA of the CDR3 is TGCAGCGCTACAGGGACAGGGGACGAAAACATTCAGTACTTC. Residues: CSATGTGDENIQYF.